The next 22 T cell receptor beta chains were all read from a single sample in a study of Ad26.COV2.S vaccination and SARS-CoV-2 variants. The repertoire was sequenced with immunoSEQ multiplex PCR; TCRdb's copy has only in-frame clones and lacks some. This table has 410,000 or so clones, about 92% appearing once. Described treatment: roughly 18 received Ad26.COV2.S at low or high dose, single or two shots; several received placebo; per-sample allocation not given. The study sampled participants on day 63 after the first vaccine or placebo injection. The starting material was peripheral blood, obtained in a trial of Ad26.COV2.S vaccine versus placebo. The receptors were gathered from a person between 18 and 60 years old who received the Ad26.COV2.S COVID-19 vaccine or a placebo.

In the case of this clone: Other DNA sequences in the same sample also yield this CDR3. The chain joins TRBV2 to TRBJ1-1; D call uncertain. V lost 4 bases and J 6 bases, leaving 6 bases between the germline ends. Germline CDR1 and CDR2: SNHLY and FYNNEI. This CDR3 region has 11 residues. CDR3 bases: TGTGCCAGCAGTGCCGGACCTGAAGCTTTCTTT. This sequence encodes CASSAGPEAFF.

This chain links TRBV27 with TRBJ2-7; D gene unclear. Germline V gene data show CDR1 as MNHEY and CDR2 as SMNVEV (reference sequence). V was shortened by 11 bases and J by 0 bases, with 11 bases between the two germline ends. The CDR3 runs 12 residues. CDR3 amino acids: CASFSSSYEQYF. CDR3 coding DNA: TGTGCCTCTTTCTCCTCCTCCTACGAGCAGTACTTC.

The gene calls are TRBV7-9 and TRBJ2-6; D remains ambiguous. Germline assignment: CDR1 SEHNR and CDR2 FQNEAQ (reference sequence). The CDR3 spans 16 residues. V lost 1 base and J lost 3, with 10 bases in between. CDR3 loop: CASSLVFSSGANVLTF. The DNA of the CDR3 is TGTGCCAGCAGCTTAGTGTTTTCAAGTGGGGCCAACGTCCTGACTTTC.

The rearrangement joins TRBV5-4 to TRBJ2-1; weak D call: TRBD1 (6 bases). CDR1 SGHNT and CDR2 YYREEE come from the germline V gene (reference sequence). This CDR3 is 16 amino acids long. Between the trimmed V and J ends, which lost 2 bases and 7 bases, there was a span of 19 bases. The CDR3 region is CASSLGTLGFGNEQFF. The CDR3 DNA reads as TGTGCCAGCAGCTTAGGGACACTGGGCTTTGGGAATGAGCAGTTCTTC.

The V and J genes are TRBV28 and TRBJ2-7; D is perhaps TRBD1 or TRBD2 (5 bases each). Trimming removed 5 bases from V and 2 bases from J, with 13 bases in between. Germline CDR1 is MDHEN and CDR2 is SYDVKM. This CDR3 is 14 amino acids long. CDR3 sequence reads: CASSARDGPYEQYF. DNA of the CDR3: TGTGCCAGCAGTGCCCGGGACGGGCCCTACGAGCAGTACTTC.

The rearrangement joins TRBV5-4 to TRBJ2-7, with 8 nucleotides matching TRBD1. CDR1 is SGHNT and CDR2 is YYREEE in the germline V gene (reference sequence). This CDR3 is built from 14 residues. V gave up 3 bases and J gave up 1 base; unmatched junction bases: 3. DNA of the CDR3: TGTGCCAGCAGCTACGGGACAGGATCCTACGAGCAGTACTTC. Its protein product is CASSYGTGSYEQYF.

J is TRBJ2-3 and V is TRBV7-2; D is tentatively TRBD1 or TRBD2 (7 bases each). The CDR3 extends over 17 amino acids. The germline V gene encodes CDR1 SGHTA and CDR2 FQGNSA. V was cut by 1 base and J by 5 bases, with 19 bases left in between. The CDR3 DNA sequence: TGTGCCAGCAGCTTAGGGGCCCGACAGGGACTACGAGATACGCAGTATTTT. Translated: CASSLGARQGLRDTQYF. The full variable domain, in which reference TRBV7-2 and TRBJ2-3 provide the parts outside the CDR3, is GAGVSQSPSNKVTEKGKDVELRCDPISGHTALYWYRQSLGQGLEFLIYFQGNSAPDKSGLPSDRFSAERTGGSVSTLTIQRTQQEDSAVYLCASSLGARQGLRDTQYFGPGTRLTVL.

The chain is built from TRBV6-2 or TRBV6-3 and TRBJ1-5; D is unclear. The CDR3 loop spans 17 amino acids. The ends were cut back, 4 bases at V and 4 bases at J, with 20 bases in the middle. Germline V gives CDR1 MNHEY, CDR2 SVGEGT. CDR3 sequence reads: CASSSIRPVSGNQPQHF. CDR3 DNA: TGTGCCAGCAGTTCCATTCGACCTGTCAGCGGGAATCAGCCCCAGCATTTT.

The CDR3 region has the DNA TGTGCCAGCAGTTTTGGACCAACATCCTACGAGCAGTACTTC. Its protein product is CASSFGPTSYEQYF. The V and J genes are TRBV27 and TRBJ2-7; D gene uncertain. CDR3 length: 14 amino acids. Germline CDR1 MNHEY, CDR2 SMNVEV (reference sequence). V lost 3 bases and J 1 base, leaving 10 bases between the germline ends.

The rearrangement links TRBV10-3 to TRBJ2-3; D unresolved. CDR1 ENHRY and CDR2 SYGVKD come from the germline V gene. V lost 5 bases and J lost 0, with 9 bases in between. The CDR3 extends over 14 amino acids. This CDR3 reads CAISPQTSTDTQYF. DNA for the CDR3: TGTGCCATCAGTCCTCAAACTAGCACAGATACGCAGTATTTT.

The rearrangement links TRBV27 to TRBJ2-5, with 7 bases lining up with TRBD2. The CDR3 covers 16 residues. Germline-derived CDR1 and CDR2 are MNHEY and SMNVEV (reference sequence). Germline trimming cut 1 base from V and 2 bases from J; bases unmatched to any gene: 7. CDR3 sequence reads: CASSLYVAGEQETQYF. The DNA of the CDR3 is TGTGCCAGCAGTTTATATGTGGCGGGGGAACAAGAGACCCAGTACTTC.

The V gene is TRBV10-3, the J gene TRBJ1-5; 7 bases agree with TRBD1. The CDR3 runs to 16 residues. Germline CDR1 is ENHRY and CDR2 is SYGVKD. V shed 6 bases, J shed 7 bases, and the junction held 15 bases outside the gene matches. CDR3 residues: CAIREEGAQRGQPQHF. DNA for the CDR3: TGTGCCATCAGGGAGGAGGGGGCGCAGAGGGGACAGCCCCAGCATTTT.

CDR3 protein: CASSLVSGSNYGYTF. In nucleotides, the CDR3 is TGTGCCAGCAGCTTAGTTTCGGGATCTAACTATGGCTACACCTTC. The genes are TRBV7-6 and TRBJ1-2; D gene unclear. Per the germline V gene, CDR1 is SGHVS and CDR2 is FNYEAQ. The V and J ends lost 1 base and 0 bases respectively, with 9 bases between them. The CDR3 has 15 residues.

The chain employs TRBV4-3 and TRBJ1-2, with TRBD1 matching 7 bases. This CDR3 comprises 13 residues. Per germline, CDR1 LGHNA and CDR2 YSLEER. Trimming took 4 bases from V and 2 from J; bases not matched to a gene: 1. CDR3 in amino acids: CASSPTGNYGYTF. In nucleotides, the CDR3 is TGCGCCAGCAGCCCGACAGGGAACTATGGCTACACCTTC.

The V call is TRBV7-2, the J call TRBJ1-6; 10 bases fit TRBD1. The CDR3 sequence is 17 residues long. Germline V gene data show CDR1 as SGHTA and CDR2 as FQGNSA. With V trimmed by 7 bases and J by 9 bases, 15 bases remained unmatched. CDR3 bases: TGTGCCAGCACCCCTAGACCCCCAGGGACAGGGGCTTCACCCCTCCACTTT. Amino acids: CASTPRPPGTGASPLHF.

This chain links TRBV5-1 with TRBJ2-1, with TRBD1 matching over 7 bases. The germline V gene has CDR1 SGHRS and CDR2 YFSETQ. With 2 bases clipped from V and 6 bases from J, the junction kept 8 bases outside the gene matches. The CDR3 runs to 15 residues. The CDR3 reads CASSLSDREGNEQFF. In nucleotides, the CDR3 is TGCGCCAGCAGCTTAAGTGACAGGGAAGGCAATGAGCAGTTCTTC.

The chain has TRBV12-3 or TRBV12-4 and TRBJ2-2, with D uncertain. The ends were cut back, 1 base at V and 7 bases at J, with 7 bases in the middle. There are 13 residues in the CDR3. The CDR3 loop reads CASSLVPGGELFF. CDR3 DNA sequence: TGTGCCAGCAGTTTAGTTCCTGGCGGGGAGCTGTTTTTT.

The J gene is TRBJ2-7, the V gene TRBV28, with D uncertain. Germline assignment: CDR1 MDHEN and CDR2 SYDVKM. This CDR3 has 14 residues. The V gene lost 3 bases and the J gene lost 2 bases, with 11 bases spanning the gap. CDR3 DNA: TGTGCCAGCAGTTTTATGTACAGCCCCTACGAGCAGTACTTC. Residues: CASSFMYSPYEQYF.

The chain is built from TRBV7-2 and TRBJ2-1, with a possible D match to TRBD2 (6 bases). V was cut by 0 bases and J by 6 bases, with 24 bases left in between. CDR3 length: 19 residues. CDR1 SGHTA and CDR2 FQGNSA come from the germline V gene. This CDR3 reads CASSLAETGESRGLNEQFF. CDR3 DNA: TGTGCCAGCAGCTTAGCGGAGACTGGGGAGTCGCGGGGTCTCAATGAGCAGTTCTTC.

The chain carries TRBV6-2 or TRBV6-3 and TRBJ2-3; D unresolved. Germline values: CDR1 MNHEY, CDR2 SVGEGT. Trimming left V 6 bases short and J 5 bases short, with 15 bases between. The CDR3 spans 14 residues. The CDR3 loop reads CASRPHKKGDTQYF. The DNA for the CDR3 is TGTGCCAGCAGACCTCACAAGAAGGGAGATACGCAGTATTTT.

The V and J genes are TRBV6-2 or TRBV6-3 and TRBJ2-7; D call uncertain. CDR1 is MNHEY and CDR2 is SVGEGT in the germline V gene. The V gene lost 2 bases and the J gene lost 2 bases, with 7 bases spanning the gap. The CDR3 has 13 residues. The CDR3 protein is CASSYVAAYEQYF. The CDR3 DNA reads TGTGCCAGCAGTTACGTCGCAGCCTACGAGCAGTACTTC.

The chain joins TRBV3-1 (or the pseudogene TRBV3-2) to TRBJ1-2; no clear D gene. Germline CDR1 and CDR2: LGHDT and YNNKEL (reference sequence). V gave up 0 bases and J gave up 4 bases, with 9 bases separating them. This CDR3 has 14 amino acids. The CDR3 DNA reads TGTGCCAGCAGCCAAGAAACGGATATCTATGGCTACACCTTC. This gives the protein CASSQETDIYGYTF.